This TCR beta chain is from a study of cytomegalovirus exposure and HLA in healthy donors. With 60 Vbeta and 13 Jbeta primers, the PCR was carried out. The table came from immunoSEQ multiplex PCR; TCRdb's copy has only in-frame clones and leaves some out. The sample carries more than 140,000 clones, 60% to 80% recorded once. Study-wide findings and caveats: Reports described diagnosis of cytomegalovirus status by the classifier as highly specific and sensitive.

Trimming left V 1 base short and J 0 bases short, with 10 bases between. Germline CDR1 MNHNS, CDR2 SASEGT. This CDR3 is 16 amino acids long. On this clone: Its antigen remains unidentified.

Sequencing was done on a sample of PBMCs. This sequence joins TRBV6-1 and TRBJ1-3; D is perhaps TRBD1 (6 bases). The TCR comes from a male donor in good health and CMV-seronegative. The DNA for the CDR3 is TGTGCCAGCAGTGAAGGGAGGACAGTCTCTGGAAACACCATATATTTT. It specifies CASSEGRTVSGNTIYF.